This T cell receptor (beta chain) appears in the sequencing data of a study of shared clonotypes between healthy human individuals. Study-level information: Per donor, CD8 memory used one plate, CD8 naive used two, CD4 memory used three and CD4 naive used three.

The assay ran at deep level. Here immunoSEQ multiplex PCR was the method, and the copy in TCRdb shows in-frame clones only, minus some. This table has about 2.3 million clones, more than 80% appearing once. The clonotype comes from a young man in good health. Some clones in this sample may be carry-over from other donors' samples. The sequenced sample consisted of naive CD4+ T cells from PBMCs. Specified subset: CD45RA+ positively selected.

CDR3 bases: TGTGCCAGCAGCCCCCGGGGGGGCCATAACACCGGGGAGCTGTTTTTT. Protein product: CASSPRGGHNTGELFF. This sequence joins TRBV7-9 and TRBJ2-2; 8 nucleotides align to TRBD2. Trimming at V came to 5 bases and at J to 2 bases, leaving 7 bases not matched to a gene. Germline CDR1 SEHNR, CDR2 FQNEAQ (reference sequence). CDR3 length: 16 residues.